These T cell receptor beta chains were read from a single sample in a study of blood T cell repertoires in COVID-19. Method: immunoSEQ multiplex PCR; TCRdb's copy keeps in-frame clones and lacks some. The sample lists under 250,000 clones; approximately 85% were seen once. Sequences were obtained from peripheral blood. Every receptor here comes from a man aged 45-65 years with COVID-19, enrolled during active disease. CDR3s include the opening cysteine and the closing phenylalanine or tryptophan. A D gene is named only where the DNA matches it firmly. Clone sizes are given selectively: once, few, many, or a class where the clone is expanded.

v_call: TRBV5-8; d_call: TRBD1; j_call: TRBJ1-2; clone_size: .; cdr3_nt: TGTGCCAGCAGAATCATCCAGGGGGACTATGGCTACACCTTC; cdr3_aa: CASRIIQGDYGYTF
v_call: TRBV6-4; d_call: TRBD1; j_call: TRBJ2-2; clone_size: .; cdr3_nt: TGTGCCAGCAGTGCCTCGGGACAGCTTAACACCGGGGAGCTGTTTTTT; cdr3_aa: CASSASGQLNTGELFF
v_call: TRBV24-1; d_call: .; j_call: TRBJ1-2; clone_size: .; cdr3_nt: TGTGCCACCAGTGATCACAGGACAAATAACTATGGCTACACCTTC; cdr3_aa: CATSDHRTNNYGYTF
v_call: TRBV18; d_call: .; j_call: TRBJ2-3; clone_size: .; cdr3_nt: TGTGCCAGCTCACTCCGCATAGGCACAGATACGCAGTATTTT; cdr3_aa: CASSLRIGTDTQYF
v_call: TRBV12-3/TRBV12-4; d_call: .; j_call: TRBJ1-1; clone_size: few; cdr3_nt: TGTGCCAGCAGTGGGGGACAGAACACTGAAGCTTTCTTT; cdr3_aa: CASSGGQNTEAFF
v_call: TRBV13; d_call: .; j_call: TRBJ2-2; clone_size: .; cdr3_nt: TGTGCCAGCAGCTTTGGTACCCCGCGGACCGGGGAGCTGTTTTTT; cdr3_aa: CASSFGTPRTGELFF
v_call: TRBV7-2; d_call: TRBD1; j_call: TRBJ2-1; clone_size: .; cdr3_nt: TGTGCCAGCAGCTTGGGAAGAGGACAGGGGCGTTACAATGAGCAGTTCTTC; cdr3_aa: CASSLGRGQGRYNEQFF
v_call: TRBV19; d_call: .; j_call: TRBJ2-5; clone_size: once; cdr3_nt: TGTGCCAGTAGTAGGGTTATTGGGCGCCAAGAGACCCAGTACTTC; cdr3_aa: CASSRVIGRQETQYF
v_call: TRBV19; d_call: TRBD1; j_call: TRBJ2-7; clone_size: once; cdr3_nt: TGTGCCAGTAGTGTGGGGACAGGGGACTCCTACGAGCAGTACTTC; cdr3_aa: CASSVGTGDSYEQYF
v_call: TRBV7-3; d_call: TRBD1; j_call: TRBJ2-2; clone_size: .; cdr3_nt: TGTGCCAGCAGCCGACAGGGAAACACCGGGGAGCTGTTTTTT; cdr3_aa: CASSRQGNTGELFF
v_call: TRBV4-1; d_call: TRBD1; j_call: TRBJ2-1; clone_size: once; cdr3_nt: TGCGCCAGCAGCCAAGATGAGGGGACAGGGTCATACAATGAGCAGTTCTTC; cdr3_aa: CASSQDEGTGSYNEQFF
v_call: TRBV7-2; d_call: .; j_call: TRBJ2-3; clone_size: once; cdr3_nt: TGTGCCAGCAGCTTTACAGGGTTTACAGATACGCAGTATTTT; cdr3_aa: CASSFTGFTDTQYF
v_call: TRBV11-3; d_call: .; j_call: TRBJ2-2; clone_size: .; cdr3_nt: TGTGCCAGCAGCCGACGAGGGGAGGCCGGGGAGCTGTTTTTT; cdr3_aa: CASSRRGEAGELFF
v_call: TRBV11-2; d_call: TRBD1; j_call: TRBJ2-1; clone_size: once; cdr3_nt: TGTGCCAGCAGCTTAGACCCCGGGACAGGCCCCTACAATGAGCAGTTCTTC; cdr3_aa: CASSLDPGTGPYNEQFF
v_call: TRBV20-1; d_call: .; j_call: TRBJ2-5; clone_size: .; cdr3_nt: TGCAGTGCCCTCGGAGGGGAGACCCAGTACTTC; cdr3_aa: CSALGGETQYF
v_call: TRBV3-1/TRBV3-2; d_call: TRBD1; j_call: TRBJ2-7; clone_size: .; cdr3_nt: TGTGCCAGCAGCCAAGACCACGGACAGGGGGCCGAGCAGTACTTC; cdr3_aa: CASSQDHGQGAEQYF
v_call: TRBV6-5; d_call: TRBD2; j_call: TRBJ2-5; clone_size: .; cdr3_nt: TGTGCCAGCAGTTACTCGGCTAGCGGGGGGGCAGAGACCCAGTACTTC; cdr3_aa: CASSYSASGGAETQYF
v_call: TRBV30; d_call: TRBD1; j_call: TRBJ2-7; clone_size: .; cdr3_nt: TGTGCCTGGAGTACCCCCAGGACAGGCGCAACCGTTACCTACGAGCAGTACTTC; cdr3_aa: CAWSTPRTGATVTYEQYF
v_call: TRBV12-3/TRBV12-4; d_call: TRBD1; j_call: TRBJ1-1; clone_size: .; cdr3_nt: TGTGCCAGCAGTTGGACAGGGACAGAAGCTTTCTTT; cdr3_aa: CASSWTGTEAFF
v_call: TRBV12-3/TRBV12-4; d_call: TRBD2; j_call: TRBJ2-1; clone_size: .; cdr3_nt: TGTGCCAGCAGTTTAAGCGGGGTCAATGAGCAGTTCTTC; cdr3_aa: CASSLSGVNEQFF
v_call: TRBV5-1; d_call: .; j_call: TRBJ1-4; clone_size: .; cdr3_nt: TGCGCCAGCAGCTTGGAGGGGCAGACTAATGAAAAACTGTTTTTT; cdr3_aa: CASSLEGQTNEKLFF
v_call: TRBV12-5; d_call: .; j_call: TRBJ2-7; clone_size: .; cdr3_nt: TGTGCTAGTGGTTTGGAAGAGGGGGATTCCTACGAGCAGTACTTC; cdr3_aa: CASGLEEGDSYEQYF
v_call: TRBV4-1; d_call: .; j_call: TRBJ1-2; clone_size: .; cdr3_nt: TGCGCCAGCAGCCAACTAGAGCGTGAGGCCTATGGCTACACCTTC; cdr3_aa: CASSQLEREAYGYTF
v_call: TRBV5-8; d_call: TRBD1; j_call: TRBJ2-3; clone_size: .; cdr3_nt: TGTGCCAGCAGCCGACCCTTTCAGGGGGCGAACACAGATACGCAGTATTTT; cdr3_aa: CASSRPFQGANTDTQYF
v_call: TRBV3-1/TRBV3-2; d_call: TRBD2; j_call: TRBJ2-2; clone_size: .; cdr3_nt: TGTGCCAGCAGTGGGACTAGCGACACCGGGGAGCTGTTTTTT; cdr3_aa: CASSGTSDTGELFF
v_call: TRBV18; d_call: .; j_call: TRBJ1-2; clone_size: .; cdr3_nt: TGTGCCAGCTCGACAGACTTTAACTATGGCTACACCTTC; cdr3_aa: CASSTDFNYGYTF
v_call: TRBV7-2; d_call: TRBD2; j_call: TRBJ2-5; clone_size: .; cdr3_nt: TGTGCCAGCAGCTTTAGACTAGCGGGGTTGGAGACCCAGTACTTC; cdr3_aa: CASSFRLAGLETQYF